What follows describes a single T cell receptor beta chain. The target antigen is unknown. The data derive from a study of Graves' ophthalmopathy and Graves' hyperthyroidism. Notes on the study in general: Blood also carried most expanded thyroid clonotypes exceeding 0.001 frequency.

The CDR3 contains 16 residues. Germline V gene data show CDR1 as LNHDA and CDR2 as SQIVND (reference sequence). Trimming took 5 bases from V and 4 from J, leaving 20 bases between them. From RNA, the CDR3 regions of TCR beta chains were amplified and sequenced. First-round RT-PCR used HTBI primers; second-round multiplex PCR followed. TCRdb recomputed calls from the multiplex PCR reads with MiXCR, one row per CDR3 protein. The sample yields 740,000 or so distinct CDR3 sequences, 35% to 50% seen once. Donors with ophthalmopathy: moderate-to-severe activity, CAS ≥3, NOSPECS ≥4, duration under 3 months. The study excluded patients with other autoimmune diseases, uncontrolled infections, pregnancy or lactation.

Sequenced: peripheral blood. The chain combines TRBV19 with TRBJ1-2; no definite D call. The clonotype originates from an adult man with Graves' ophthalmopathy. As DNA, the CDR3 is TGTGCCAGTAGTCAACTAAACAGACTCCAGGCCTATGGCTACACCTTC. It is translated as CASSQLNRLQAYGYTF.